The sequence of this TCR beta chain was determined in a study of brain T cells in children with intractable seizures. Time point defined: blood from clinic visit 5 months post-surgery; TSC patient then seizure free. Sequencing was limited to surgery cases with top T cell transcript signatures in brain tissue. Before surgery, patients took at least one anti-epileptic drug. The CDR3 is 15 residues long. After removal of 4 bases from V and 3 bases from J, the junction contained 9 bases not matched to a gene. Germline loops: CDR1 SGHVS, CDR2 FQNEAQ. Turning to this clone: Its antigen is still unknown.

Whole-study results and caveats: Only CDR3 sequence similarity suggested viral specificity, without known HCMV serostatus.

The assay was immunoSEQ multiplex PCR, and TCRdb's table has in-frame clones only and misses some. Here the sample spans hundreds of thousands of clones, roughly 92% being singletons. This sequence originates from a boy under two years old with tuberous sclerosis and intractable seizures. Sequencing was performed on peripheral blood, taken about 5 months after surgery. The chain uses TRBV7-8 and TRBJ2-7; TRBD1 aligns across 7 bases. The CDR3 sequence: CASSWAGTESYEQYF. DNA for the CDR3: TGTGCCAGCAGCTGGGCCGGGACAGAGAGCTACGAGCAGTACTTC.